The entry below gives a single T cell receptor (beta chain) sequence along with its context. This sample was taken from a study of blood T cell repertoires in COVID-19. Study context: Samples came from the United States, Italy and Spain, spanning acute and convalescent COVID-19.

This CDR3 region has 17 residues. V was pared by 0 bases and J by 0 bases, with 12 bases between. CDR1 is KGHSH, CDR2 LQKENI, per germline. The assay was immunoSEQ multiplex PCR, and TCRdb's table has in-frame clones only and misses some. The sample yields 150,000 to 170,000 clones, around 74% seen once. The sequenced sample was peripheral blood. This sequence was found in a woman aged 80 or over with acute or convalescent COVID-19. V gene TRBV18 combines with J gene TRBJ2-4; D unresolved. The DNA of the CDR3 is TGTGCCAGCTCACCACCGAACAGAAAATTAGCCAAAAACATTCAGTACTTC. This translates into CASSPPNRKLAKNIQYF.